This T cell receptor beta chain was captured by sequencing in a study of blood T cell repertoires in COVID-19 (dated by TCRdb to the early 2020s). With respect to the entire study: The collaborator samples originated in the United States, Italy and Spain and spanned the acute and convalescent phases of COVID-19. Where HLA class I and class II types were available, the types were taken from metadata supplied by the sample provider, not from assay-based typing. A de-identified subject ID, COVID-19 status, age in years and sex were almost always included in the sample metadata. Subjects who had been exposed to COVID-19, were actively infected with it, or had recovered from it provided the deeply sampled blood TCRbeta repertoires that made up the dataset. The prospective study material was composed of cDNA or gDNA derived from T cells, B-cell-depleted T cells, or PBMCs. Samples were obtained from the ongoing ImmuneRACE study (first 160 participants) and from some 1,300 subjects provided by 6 global collaborators. The repertoires were released in a freely available public database meant as a resource for research on the immune response to SARS-CoV-2.

The immunoSEQ Assay, a bias-controlled multiplex PCR, was used to amplify TCRbeta CDR3 regions from genomic DNA. In the authors' own workflow: The number of nucleated cells in each sample was estimated by amplification of reference gene primers within the assay. Sequence reads were collapsed and filtered to measure the absolute abundance of every unique TCRbeta CDR3 rearrangement. For each sample, productive Simpson clonality was calculated by taking the square root of Simpson's diversity index across productive rearrangements. Here the immuneACCESS table is served through TCRdb, limited to in-frame sequences with V and J called. Missing clones are a known gap in these copies; in checked studies unresolved V genes cover under half, and the rest lacks a known reason. Clone size and the V and J calls come from that table; the DNA yielded D and trimming. Present in this sample are about 49,000 clones, 87% of which were seen just once. Clones ranked in the top ten supply under 2.5% of the sample.

Regarding this clone: Its binding antigen is unknown. No quality values exist for individual bases; no much larger clone is one base distant.

One collaborating source in Seattle enrolled patients while the patients were actively infected and followed the patients over time throughout the course of disease. Each collaborating institution followed its own protocols to collect whole blood in K2EDTA tubes. For TCRbeta analysis, collaborators shipped samples as frozen whole blood, isolated PBMCs, or DNA extracted from either of those sample types. Here is what the overall study found, with its caveats: Clinical and demographic metadata were provided uncurated, with the amount varying by source and participant.

V is trimmed back by 4 bases and J by 5 bases, and the junction contains 9 bases that no gene match accounts for. The germline V gene (reference sequence) provides CDR1 MNHEY and CDR2 SMNVEV. The CDR3 spans 16 residues, from the cysteine through the phenylalanine. Just CDR3 DNA is preserved here, 48 bases in frame from base 1. Recombination connected TRBV27 to TRBJ2-4; 9 junctional bases match TRBD1. The sequence came from a woman of 80 years or more with COVID-19, enrolled during active disease. Input material: peripheral blood. The DNA reads as follows: TGTGCCAGCAGTTACGCACCCCGGACAGGGGAAAACATTCAGTACTTC. It encodes CASSYAPRTGENIQYF.